A single sample gave rise to the 13 T cell receptor beta chains below, sequenced in a study of blood T cell repertoires in COVID-19. Profiling relied on immunoSEQ multiplex PCR, and the TCRdb table lists in-frame clones only, not all of them. The sample has under 100,000 clones; around four fifths are singletons. Sequenced: peripheral blood. The source of these receptors is a man aged 50-59 years with acute or convalescent COVID-19.

The rearrangement joins TRBV10-3 to TRBJ1-2, with a weak D call TRBD1 (5 bases). The CDR3 has 12 amino acids. The V gene lost 7 bases and the J gene lost 6 bases, with 12 bases spanning the gap. Per the germline V gene, CDR1 is ENHRY and CDR2 is SYGVKD. The CDR3 spells CAITRTGDGYTF. The DNA of the CDR3 is TGTGCCATCACCCGGACGGGGGATGGCTACACCTTC.

This rearrangement joins TRBV5-1 to TRBJ2-5; D might be TRBD1 (5 bases). The CDR3 is 15 residues long. Trimming pared 0 bases from V and 5 bases from J, leaving 14 bases between. Germline CDR1 reads SGHRS; CDR2 reads YFSETQ. Here the CDR3 reads CASSLASGSRETQYF. Written as DNA, the CDR3 is TGCGCCAGCAGCTTGGCTTCAGGGTCCCGGGAGACCCAGTACTTC.

This sequence joins TRBV6-5 and TRBJ1-4; D remains unclear. V was trimmed by 0 bases and J by 8 bases, leaving 13 bases between them. The CDR3 sequence is 15 residues long. The germline V gene encodes CDR1 MNHEY and CDR2 SVGAGI. CDR3 protein: CASSYSTEMVEKLFF. Here the CDR3 DNA reads TGTGCCAGCAGTTACTCGACTGAGATGGTCGAAAAACTGTTTTTT.

The chain is built from TRBV12-3 or TRBV12-4 and TRBJ2-3; D is perhaps TRBD1 (5 bases). The CDR3 spans 12 residues. The ends were cut back, 8 bases at V and 6 bases at J, with 12 bases in the middle. The CDR3 DNA follows: TGTGCCAGCGTAACAGGTTTGGATACGCAGTATTTT. Amino acid sequence: CASVTGLDTQYF.

This clone was counted at least ten times. Here the CDR3 DNA reads TGTGCCAGCAACCCCCAGGGGGTCACAGATACGCAGTATTTT. It is translated as CASNPQGVTDTQYF. The rearrangement joins TRBV6-5 to TRBJ2-3, with 7 bases lining up with TRBD1. Germline lookup yields CDR1 MNHEY and CDR2 SVGAGI. CDR3 length: 14 amino acids. The V gene end was trimmed by 7 bases and the J gene end by 2 bases; junction bases not matched to a gene: 6.

V and J are TRBV3-1 (or the pseudogene TRBV3-2) and TRBJ2-1; 8 bases align to TRBD2. The J segment lost 0 bases and the V segment lost 8 bases, leaving 6 bases of the junction unmatched. Germline V lookup: CDR1 LGHDT, CDR2 YNNKEL (reference sequence). This CDR3 spans 15 amino acids. The CDR3 DNA follows: TGTGCCAGCTCTCAGCGGGAGAGCTCCTACAATGAGCAGTTCTTC. Translating gives CASSQRESSYNEQFF.

CDR3 sequence (DNA): TGTGCCAGAAGCTTGGCCCAAGGAACTATTGCCGACTCGCACACAGATACGCAGTATTTT. It translates to CARSLAQGTIADSHTDTQYF. The chain is built from TRBV5-3 and TRBJ2-3; D gene ambiguous. TRBV5-3 is an ORF for which the function is uncertain. The CDR3 spans 20 residues. V was cut by 0 bases and J by 2 bases, with 25 bases left in between.

The chain combines TRBV12-5 with TRBJ2-7; TRBD1 is a possible D gene (6 bases). Trimming removed 6 bases from V and 4 bases from J, with 19 bases in between. This CDR3 is built from 15 residues. From germline, CDR1 is LGHNT and CDR2 FRNRAP. The CDR3 DNA reads TGTGCTAGTGGGAGGGGCCGGACAGCAGGTTACGAGCAGTACTTC. It codes for CASGRGRTAGYEQYF.

The CDR3 loop is CASSRWTSGALDTQYF. The CDR3 DNA reads TGTGCCAGCAGTCGATGGACTAGCGGGGCTTTAGATACGCAGTATTTT. The V gene is TRBV2, the J gene TRBJ2-3; 12 positions agree with TRBD2. Germline CDR1 reads SNHLY; CDR2 reads FYNNEI. The junction had 8 bases not matched to a gene; V was cut back by 5 bases and J by 5 bases. The CDR3 contains 16 residues.

This sequence joins TRBV25-1 and TRBJ2-7, with TRBD2 as a possible D gene (6 bases). Germline CDR1 is MGHDK and CDR2 is SYGVNS. This CDR3 has 13 amino acids. Trimming removed 7 bases at V and 1 base at J, with 11 bases between. The CDR3 sequence: CASTRSGSYEQYF. As DNA, the CDR3 is TGTGCCAGCACCCGGAGCGGGTCCTACGAGCAGTACTTC.

The chain recombines TRBV28 with TRBJ2-1; 7 nucleotides line up with TRBD2. Trimming cost V 4 bases and J 5 bases; bases outside gene matches: 2. Germline-derived CDR1 and CDR2 are MDHEN and SYDVKM. CDR3 size: 13 residues. CDR3 sequence: CASSWGGDNEQFF. The CDR3, as DNA: TGTGCCAGCAGTTGGGGGGGTGACAATGAGCAGTTCTTC. Using reference TRBV28 and TRBJ2-1 for the parts outside the CDR3, the full variable domain is DVKVTQSSRYLVKRTGEKVFLECVQDMDHENMFWYRQDPGLGLRLIYFSYDVKMKEKGDIPEGYSVSREKKERFSLILESASTNQTSMYLCASSWGGDNEQFFGPGTRLTVL.

The chain carries TRBV9 and TRBJ2-7; 10 bases are shared with TRBD2. The CDR3 contains 17 residues. V lost 4 bases to trimming and J lost 3 bases; unmatched junction nucleotides: 13. The germline V gene has CDR1 SGDLS and CDR2 YYNGEE. For the CDR3, the DNA is TGTGCCAGCAGCCCTCGTGAGGTTAGGACTAGCGGCTACGAGCAGTACTTC. Its translation is CASSPREVRTSGYEQYF. The variable domain in full, with the rest retrieved from reference TRBV9 and TRBJ2-7, is DSGVTQTPKHLITATGQRVTLRCSPRSGDLSVYWYQQSLDQGLQFLIQYYNGEERAKGNILERFSAQQFPDLHSELNLSSLELGDSALYFCASSPREVRTSGYEQYFGPGTRLTVT.

The chain is built from TRBV19 and TRBJ2-5, with TRBD1 as a possible D gene (5 bases). CDR3 length: 12 amino acids. V lost 5 bases and J 7 bases, leaving 11 bases between the germline ends. CDR1 is LNHDA and CDR2 is SQIVND in the germline V gene (reference sequence). The CDR3 sequence is CASSPQGATQYF. For the CDR3, the DNA is TGTGCCAGTAGTCCTCAAGGGGCGACCCAGTACTTC.